The clone carrying this TCR beta chain was seen a few times. The data were obtained in a study of blood T cells in healthy people across ages. The V gene's germline CDR1 is SGHDT and CDR2 YYEEEE. V shed 4 bases and J shed 3 bases, with 24 bases lying between them. The CDR3 covers 18 residues. Alongside a J-beta primer mix, a sample-barcoded 5' primer served in a second PCR lasting about 7 to 11 cycles. MiXCR, applied by TCRdb to the 5' RACE reads, yields one record per CDR3 protein. This table has around 2 million distinct CDR3 sequences, about 39% appearing once. The V and J genes are TRBV5-6 and TRBJ2-3; D call uncertain. The specimen was blood. This TCR derives from a human donor in good health. The CDR3 nucleotides are TGTGCCAGCAGCGCCTTAATATTAGGGCCCCGCAAGACAGATACGCAGTATTTT. It specifies CASSALILGPRKTDTQYF. Complete variable domain (other parts from reference TRBV5-6 and TRBJ2-3): DAGVTQSPTHLIKTRGQQVTLRCSPKSGHDTVSWYQQALGQGPQFIFQYYEEEERQRGNFPDRFSGHQFPNYSSELNVNALLLGDSALYLCASSALILGPRKTDTQYFGPGTRLTVL.